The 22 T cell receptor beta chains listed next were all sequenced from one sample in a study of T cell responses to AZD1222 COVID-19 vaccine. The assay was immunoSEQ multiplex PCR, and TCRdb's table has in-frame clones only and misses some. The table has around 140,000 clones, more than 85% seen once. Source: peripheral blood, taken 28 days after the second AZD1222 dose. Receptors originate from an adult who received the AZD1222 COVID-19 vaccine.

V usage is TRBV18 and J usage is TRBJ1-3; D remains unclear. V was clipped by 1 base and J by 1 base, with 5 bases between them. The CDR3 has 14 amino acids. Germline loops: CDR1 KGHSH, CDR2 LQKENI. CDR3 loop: CASSPRRSGNTIYF. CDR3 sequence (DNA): TGTGCCAGCTCACCACGTAGATCTGGAAACACCATATATTTT.

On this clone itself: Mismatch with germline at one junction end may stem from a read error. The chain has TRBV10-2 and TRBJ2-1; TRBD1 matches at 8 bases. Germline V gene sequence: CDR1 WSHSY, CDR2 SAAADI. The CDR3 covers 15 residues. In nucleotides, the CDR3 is TGCGCCAGCAGTAAGGACAGGGAATCCTACAATGGGCAGTTCTTC. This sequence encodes CASSKDRESYNGQFF.

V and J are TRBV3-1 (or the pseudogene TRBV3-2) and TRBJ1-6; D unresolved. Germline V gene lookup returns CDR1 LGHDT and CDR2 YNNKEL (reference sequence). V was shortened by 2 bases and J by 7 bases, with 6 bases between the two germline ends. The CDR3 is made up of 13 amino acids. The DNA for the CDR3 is TGTGCCAGCAGCCAATCTCGAAATTCACCCCTCCACTTT. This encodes CASSQSRNSPLHF.

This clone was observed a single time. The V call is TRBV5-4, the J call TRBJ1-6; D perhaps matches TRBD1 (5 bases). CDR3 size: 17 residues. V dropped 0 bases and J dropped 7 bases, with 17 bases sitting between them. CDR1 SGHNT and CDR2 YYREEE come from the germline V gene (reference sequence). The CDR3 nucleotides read TGTGCCAGCAGCTTGGCTCTTCTAGGGGACCTGAATTCACCCCTCCACTTT. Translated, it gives CASSLALLGDLNSPLHF. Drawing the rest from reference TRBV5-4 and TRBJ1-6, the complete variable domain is ETGVTQSPTHLIKTRGQQVTLRCSSQSGHNTVSWYQQALGQGPQFIFQYYREEENGRGNFPPRFSGLQFPNYSSELNVNALELDDSALYLCASSLALLGDLNSPLHFGNGTRLTVT.

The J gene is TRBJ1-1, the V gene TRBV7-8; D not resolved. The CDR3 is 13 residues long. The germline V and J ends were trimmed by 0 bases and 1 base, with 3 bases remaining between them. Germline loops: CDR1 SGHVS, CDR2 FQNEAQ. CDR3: CASSLAKNTEAFF. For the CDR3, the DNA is TGTGCCAGCAGCTTAGCGAAGAACACTGAAGCTTTCTTT.

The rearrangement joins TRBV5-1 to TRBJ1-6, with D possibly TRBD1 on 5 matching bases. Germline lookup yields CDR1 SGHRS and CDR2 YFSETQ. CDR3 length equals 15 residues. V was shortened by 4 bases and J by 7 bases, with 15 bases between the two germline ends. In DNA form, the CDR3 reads TGCGCCAGCAGCCCCCGGGGGGTTGAGAATTCACCCCTCCACTTT. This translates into CASSPRGVENSPLHF.

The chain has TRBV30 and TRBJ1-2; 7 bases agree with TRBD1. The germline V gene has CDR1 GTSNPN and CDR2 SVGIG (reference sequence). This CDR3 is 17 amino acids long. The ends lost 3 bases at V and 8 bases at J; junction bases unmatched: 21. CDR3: CAWRPSISGTAGRGYTF. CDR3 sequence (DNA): TGTGCCTGGAGACCATCCATCTCCGGGACAGCCGGTCGGGGCTACACCTTC.

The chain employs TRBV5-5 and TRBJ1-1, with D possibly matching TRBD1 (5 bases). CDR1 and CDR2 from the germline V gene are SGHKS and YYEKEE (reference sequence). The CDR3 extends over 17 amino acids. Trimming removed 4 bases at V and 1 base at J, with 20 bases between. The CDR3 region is CASSPSRGRGANTEAFF. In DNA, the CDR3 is TGTGCCAGCAGCCCGTCCCGGGGGAGGGGAGCGAACACTGAAGCTTTCTTT.

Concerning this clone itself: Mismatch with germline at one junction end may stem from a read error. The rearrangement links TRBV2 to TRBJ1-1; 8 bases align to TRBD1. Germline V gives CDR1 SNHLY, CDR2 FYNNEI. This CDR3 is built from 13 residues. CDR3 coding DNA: TGTGCCAGCACCCTGGGACAGGTGCCTGAGGCTTTCTTT. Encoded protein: CASTLGQVPEAFF.

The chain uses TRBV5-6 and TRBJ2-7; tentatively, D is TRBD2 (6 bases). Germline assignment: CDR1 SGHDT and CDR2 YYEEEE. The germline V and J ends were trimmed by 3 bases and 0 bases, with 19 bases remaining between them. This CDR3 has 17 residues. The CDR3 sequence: CASSSQDRWDFSYEQYF. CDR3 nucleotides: TGTGCCAGCAGCTCCCAGGACCGTTGGGACTTCTCCTACGAGCAGTACTTC.

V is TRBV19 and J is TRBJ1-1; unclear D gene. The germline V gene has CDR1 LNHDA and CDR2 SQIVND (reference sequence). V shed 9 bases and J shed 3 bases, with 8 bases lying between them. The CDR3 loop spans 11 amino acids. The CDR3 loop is CASRIDTEAFF. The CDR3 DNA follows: TGTGCCAGCCGTATCGACACTGAAGCTTTCTTT. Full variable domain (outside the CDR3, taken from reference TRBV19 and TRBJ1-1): DGGITQSPKYLFRKEGQNVTLSCEQNLNHDAMYWYRQDPGQGLRLIYYSQIVNDFQKGDIAEGYSVSREKKESFPLTVTSAQKNPTAFYLCASRIDTEAFFGQGTRLTVV.

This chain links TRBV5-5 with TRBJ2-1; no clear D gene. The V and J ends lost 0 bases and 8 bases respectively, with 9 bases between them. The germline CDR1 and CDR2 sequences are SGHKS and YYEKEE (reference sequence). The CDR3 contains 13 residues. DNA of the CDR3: TGTGCCAGCAGCTTGGAAGGGTCCCATGAGCAGTTCTTC. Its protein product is CASSLEGSHEQFF.

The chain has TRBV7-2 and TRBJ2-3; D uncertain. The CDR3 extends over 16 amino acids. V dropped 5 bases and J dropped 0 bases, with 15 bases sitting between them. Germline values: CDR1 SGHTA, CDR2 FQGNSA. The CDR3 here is CASSPEASLSTDTQYF. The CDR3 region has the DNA TGTGCCAGCAGCCCCGAGGCCAGTCTAAGCACAGATACGCAGTATTTT. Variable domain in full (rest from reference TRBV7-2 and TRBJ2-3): GAGVSQSPSNKVTEKGKDVELRCDPISGHTALYWYRQSLGQGLEFLIYFQGNSAPDKSGLPSDRFSAERTGGSVSTLTIQRTQQEDSAVYLCASSPEASLSTDTQYFGPGTRLTVL.

The CDR3 nucleotides are TGTGCCATCAGTCTGACAGGGGGCGGAAACACTGAAGCTTTCTTT. Encoded protein: CAISLTGGGNTEAFF. The V call is TRBV10-3, the J call TRBJ1-1; TRBD1 matches 10 bases. This CDR3 has 15 amino acids. With 5 bases clipped from V and 2 bases from J, the junction kept 5 bases outside the gene matches. Per the germline V gene, CDR1 is ENHRY and CDR2 is SYGVKD.

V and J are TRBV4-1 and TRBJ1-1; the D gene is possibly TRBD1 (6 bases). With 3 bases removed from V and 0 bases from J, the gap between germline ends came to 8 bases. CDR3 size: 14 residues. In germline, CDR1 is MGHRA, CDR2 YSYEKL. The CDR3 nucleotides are TGCGCCAGCAGCCAGAGGACAGTGAACACTGAAGCTTTCTTT. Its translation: CASSQRTVNTEAFF.

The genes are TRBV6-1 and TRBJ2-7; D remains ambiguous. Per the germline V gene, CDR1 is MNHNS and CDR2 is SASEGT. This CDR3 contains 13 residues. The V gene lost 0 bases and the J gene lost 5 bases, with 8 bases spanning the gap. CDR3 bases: TGTGCCAGCAGTGAAGCCAGTAAGGACGAGCAGTACTTC. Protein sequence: CASSEASKDEQYF.

The CDR3 nucleotides read TGTGCCAGCAGCCAAGACCCAGGCTCTGGAAACACCATATATTTT. It yields the protein CASSQDPGSGNTIYF. The chain carries TRBV3-1 (or the pseudogene TRBV3-2) and TRBJ1-3, with unresolved D. CDR1 is LGHDT, CDR2 YNNKEL, per germline (reference sequence). The CDR3 loop spans 15 amino acids. V was pared by 0 bases and J by 0 bases, with 6 bases between.

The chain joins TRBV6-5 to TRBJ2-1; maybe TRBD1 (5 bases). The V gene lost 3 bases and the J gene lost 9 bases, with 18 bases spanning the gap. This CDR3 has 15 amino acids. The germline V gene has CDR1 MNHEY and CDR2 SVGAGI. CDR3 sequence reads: CASSYYAGNRAEQFF. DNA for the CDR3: TGTGCCAGCAGTTATTACGCAGGGAATAGGGCTGAGCAGTTCTTC.

This chain's CDR3 is CASSQEGQGYEKLFF. The CDR3 nucleotides are TGTGCCAGCAGCCAAGAAGGACAGGGTTATGAAAAACTGTTTTTT. The chain recombines TRBV3-1 (or the pseudogene TRBV3-2) with TRBJ1-4; 8 nucleotides match TRBD1. V trimming: 0 bases; J trimming: 6 bases; junction bases outside the gene matches: 3. In germline, CDR1 is LGHDT, CDR2 YNNKEL (reference sequence). The CDR3 runs to 15 residues.

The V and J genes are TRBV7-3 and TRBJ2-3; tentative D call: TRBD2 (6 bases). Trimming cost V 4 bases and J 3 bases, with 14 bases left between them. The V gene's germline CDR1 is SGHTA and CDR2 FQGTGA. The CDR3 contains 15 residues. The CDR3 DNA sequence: TGTGCCAGCAGCTCCAGCCCCCTAGCGACAGATACGCAGTATTTT. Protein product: CASSSSPLATDTQYF.

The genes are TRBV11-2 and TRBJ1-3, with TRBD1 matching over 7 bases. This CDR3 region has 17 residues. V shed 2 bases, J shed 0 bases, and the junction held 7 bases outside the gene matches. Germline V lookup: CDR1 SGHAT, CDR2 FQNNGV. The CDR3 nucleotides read TGTGCCAGCAGCTTATACCGGACAGGCCGCTCTGGAAACACCATATATTTT. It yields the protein CASSLYRTGRSGNTIYF. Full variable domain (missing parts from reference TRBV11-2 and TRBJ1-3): EAGVAQSPRYKIIEKRQSVAFWCNPISGHATLYWYQQILGQGPKLLIQFQNNGVVDDSQLPKDRFSAERLKGVDSTLKIQPAKLEDSAVYLCASSLYRTGRSGNTIYFGEGSWLTVV.

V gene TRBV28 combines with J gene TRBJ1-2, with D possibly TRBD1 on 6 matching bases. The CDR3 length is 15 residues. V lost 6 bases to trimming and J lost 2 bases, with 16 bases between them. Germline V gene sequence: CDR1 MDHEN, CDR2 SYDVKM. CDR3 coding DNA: TGTGCCAGCAGGCTTACTCGGACAGCAAACTATGGCTACACCTTC. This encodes CASRLTRTANYGYTF.